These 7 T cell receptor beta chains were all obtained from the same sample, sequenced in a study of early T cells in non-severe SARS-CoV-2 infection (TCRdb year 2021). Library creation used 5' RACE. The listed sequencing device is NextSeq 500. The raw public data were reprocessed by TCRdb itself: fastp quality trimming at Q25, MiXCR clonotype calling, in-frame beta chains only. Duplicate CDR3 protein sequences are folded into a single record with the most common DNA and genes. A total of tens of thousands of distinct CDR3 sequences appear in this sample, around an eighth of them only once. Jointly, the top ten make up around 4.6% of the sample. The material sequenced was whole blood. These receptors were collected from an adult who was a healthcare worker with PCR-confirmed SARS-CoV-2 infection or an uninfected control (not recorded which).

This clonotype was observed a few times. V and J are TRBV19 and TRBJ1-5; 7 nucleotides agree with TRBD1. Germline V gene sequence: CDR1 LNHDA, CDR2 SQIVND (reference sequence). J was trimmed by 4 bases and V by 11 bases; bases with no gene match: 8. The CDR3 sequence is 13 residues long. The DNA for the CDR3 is TGTGCCGGAGGGGGCACTCGGAATCAGCCCCAGCATTTT. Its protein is CAGGGTRNQPQHF.

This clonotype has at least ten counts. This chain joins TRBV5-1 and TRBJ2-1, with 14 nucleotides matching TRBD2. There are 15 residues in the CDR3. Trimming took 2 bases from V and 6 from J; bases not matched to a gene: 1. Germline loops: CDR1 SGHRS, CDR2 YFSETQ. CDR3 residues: CASSLGLAGGNEQFF. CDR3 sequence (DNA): TGCGCCAGCAGCTTAGGACTAGCGGGAGGCAATGAGCAGTTCTTC.

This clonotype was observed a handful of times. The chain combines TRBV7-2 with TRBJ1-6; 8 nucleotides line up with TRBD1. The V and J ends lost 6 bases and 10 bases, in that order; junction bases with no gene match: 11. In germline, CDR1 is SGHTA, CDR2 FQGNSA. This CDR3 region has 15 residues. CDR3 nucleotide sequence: TGTGCCAGCAGTCAAGGACAGGGCCCTGGGTCACCCCTCCACTTT. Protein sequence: CASSQGQGPGSPLHF.

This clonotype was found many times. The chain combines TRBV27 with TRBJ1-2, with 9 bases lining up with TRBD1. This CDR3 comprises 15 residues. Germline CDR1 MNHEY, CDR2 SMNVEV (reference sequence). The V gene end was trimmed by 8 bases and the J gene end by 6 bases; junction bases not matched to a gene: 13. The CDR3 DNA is TGTGCCAGCCGGAGAACCCAAACAGGGGGCCATGGCTACACCTTC. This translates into CASRRTQTGGHGYTF.

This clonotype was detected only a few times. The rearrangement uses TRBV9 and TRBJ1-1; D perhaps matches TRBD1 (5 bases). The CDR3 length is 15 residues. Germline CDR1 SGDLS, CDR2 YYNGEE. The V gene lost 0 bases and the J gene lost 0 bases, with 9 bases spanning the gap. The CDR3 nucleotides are TGTGCCAGCAGCGTAGTCTCAGGGCTGAACACTGAAGCTTTCTTT. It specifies CASSVVSGLNTEAFF.

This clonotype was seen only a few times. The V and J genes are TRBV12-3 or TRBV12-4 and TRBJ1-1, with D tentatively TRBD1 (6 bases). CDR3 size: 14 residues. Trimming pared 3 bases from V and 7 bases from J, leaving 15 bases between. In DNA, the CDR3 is TGTGCCAGCAGTTTGCGGGGGCTAACAGATGAAGCTTTCTTT. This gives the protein CASSLRGLTDEAFF.

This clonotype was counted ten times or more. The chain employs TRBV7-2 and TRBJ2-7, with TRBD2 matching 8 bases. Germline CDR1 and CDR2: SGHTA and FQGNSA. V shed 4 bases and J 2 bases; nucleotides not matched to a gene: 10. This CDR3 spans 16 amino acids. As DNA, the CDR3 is TGTGCCAGCAGCTCCAGCGGGACTAGAATTCCCTACGAGCAGTACTTC. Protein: CASSSSGTRIPYEQYF. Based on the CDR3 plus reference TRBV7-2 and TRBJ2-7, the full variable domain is GAGVSQSPSNKVTEKGKDVELRCDPISGHTALYWYRQSLGQGLEFLIYFQGNSAPDKSGLPSDRFSAERTGGSVSTLTIQRTQQEDSAVYLCASSSSGTRIPYEQYFGPGTRLTVT.